One sample yielded the 21 T cell receptor beta chains listed below, sequenced in a study of graft-versus-host responses after intestinal transplantation. Method: immunoSEQ multiplex PCR; TCRdb's copy keeps in-frame clones and lacks some. The top ten hold less than 0.85% of the sample, which has 90,000 to 120,000 clones, around 90% seen once. Their recognized antigens are unknown. Material: unstimulated CD4+ T cells sorted from spleen or lymph node cells, obtained before transplant. These receptors originate from a human donor who was the organ donor for an intestinal transplant.

This clone was observed once. The chain uses TRBV7-9 and TRBJ1-1; D gene unclear. Looked up from germline, CDR1 is SEHNR and CDR2 is FQNEAQ (reference sequence). This CDR3 contains 17 residues. Trimming removed 2 bases from V and 0 bases from J, with 16 bases in between. Here the CDR3 reads CASSLLSGSVLNTEAFF. The CDR3, as DNA: TGTGCCAGCAGCTTACTGTCAGGCAGCGTATTGAACACTGAAGCTTTCTTT.

This clone was recorded once. V is TRBV7-9 and J is TRBJ1-3; tentatively, D is TRBD1 (5 bases). Germline assignment: CDR1 SEHNR and CDR2 FQNEAQ (reference sequence). Trimming removed 0 bases at V and 4 bases at J, with 7 bases between. This CDR3 has 14 amino acids. CDR3 DNA sequence: TGTGCCAGCAGCTTAGCAGGGACCGGAAACACCATATATTTT. It specifies CASSLAGTGNTIYF.

The genes are TRBV5-6 and TRBJ2-7; 11 bases match TRBD2. This CDR3 has 16 residues. Germline values: CDR1 SGHDT, CDR2 YYEEEE. The V segment lost 4 bases and the J segment 5 bases; nucleotides outside the gene matches: 11. In DNA form, the CDR3 reads TGTGCCAGCAGCCCCCGGCTAGCGGGAGGTCTACACGAGCAGTACTTC. Its translation is CASSPRLAGGLHEQYF.

A few counts support this clone. The chain joins TRBV6-5 to TRBJ2-2; 8 positions agree with TRBD2. Germline CDR1 MNHEY, CDR2 SVGAGI. CDR3 length equals 15 residues. With V trimmed by 6 bases and J by 0 bases, 3 bases remained unmatched. The DNA for the CDR3 is TGTGCCAGCAGCCAGGGACTAGCGAACACCGGGGAGCTGTTTTTT. It specifies CASSQGLANTGELFF.

This chain links TRBV5-5 with TRBJ1-2; a possible D gene is TRBD1 (6 bases). There are 13 residues in the CDR3. Looked up from germline, CDR1 is SGHKS and CDR2 is YYEKEE (reference sequence). Trimming removed 4 bases from V and 2 bases from J, with 9 bases in between. CDR3 in DNA: TGTGCCAGCAGCCAGGGACAAAACTATGGCTACACCTTC. Protein product: CASSQGQNYGYTF.

This CDR3 reads CASSVTGTGWGSTEAFF. The CDR3 coding sequence is TGTGCCAGCAGTGTTACCGGGACAGGGTGGGGGAGCACTGAAGCTTTCTTT. The rearrangement joins TRBV6-1 to TRBJ1-1; 9 bases line up with TRBD1. After removal of 4 bases from V and 4 bases from J, the junction contained 13 bases not matched to a gene. The germline V gene encodes CDR1 MNHNS and CDR2 SASEGT. The CDR3 sequence is 17 residues long.

The V gene is TRBV19, the J gene TRBJ2-1, with D maybe TRBD1 (6 bases). CDR3 size: 20 residues. Germline values: CDR1 LNHDA, CDR2 SQIVND (reference sequence). V lost 1 base and J 2 bases, leaving 24 bases between the germline ends. The CDR3 region has the DNA TGTGCCAGTAGTATAGGACCGGGACAAGGGGAAAGATATGCCTACAATGAGCAGTTCTTC. Its translation: CASSIGPGQGERYAYNEQFF.

The CDR3 spells CASSLAVRADSPLHF. The DNA of the CDR3 is TGTGCCAGCAGCTTAGCTGTCAGGGCTGATTCACCCCTCCACTTT. The chain employs TRBV7-9 and TRBJ1-6; D perhaps matches TRBD1 (5 bases). CDR3 length equals 15 residues. Trimming cost V 0 bases and J 8 bases, with 11 bases left between them. Germline lookup yields CDR1 SEHNR and CDR2 FQNEAQ (reference sequence). Looking up the rest from reference TRBV7-9 and TRBJ1-6 gives the full variable domain: DTGVSQNPRHKITKRGQNVTFRCDPISEHNRLYWYRQTLGQGPEFLTYFQNEAQLEKSRLLSDRFSAERPKGSFSTLEIQRTEQGDSAMYLCASSLAVRADSPLHFGNGTRLTVT.

This chain connects TRBV2 to TRBJ2-5; D call uncertain. The CDR3 covers 11 residues. Germline V CDR1 and CDR2: SNHLY, FYNNEI. Trimming took 2 bases from V and 11 from J, leaving 9 bases between them. CDR3 sequence (DNA): TGTGCCAGCAGTGAAAAGTTTCGGCAGTACTTC. This translates into CASSEKFRQYF.

The J gene is TRBJ2-7, the V gene TRBV6-1, with a weak D call TRBD1 (5 bases). V was trimmed by 4 bases and J by 3 bases, leaving 19 bases between them. Germline assignment: CDR1 MNHNS and CDR2 SASEGT. The CDR3 totals 16 residues. CDR3 DNA: TGTGCCAGCAGTGGTGACAGCTTCCTAAGGGACTACGAGCAGTACTTC. This gives the protein CASSGDSFLRDYEQYF.

This chain links TRBV19 with TRBJ1-5; 7 nucleotides align to TRBD1. Germline trimming cut 5 bases from V and 1 base from J; bases unmatched to any gene: 11. This CDR3 is built from 17 residues. CDR1 is LNHDA and CDR2 is SQIVND in the germline V gene (reference sequence). The CDR3 protein is CASSSNHRGDSNQPQHF. The CDR3 nucleotides read TGTGCCAGTAGTTCCAACCACAGGGGCGACAGCAATCAGCCCCAGCATTTT.

The chain couples TRBV5-4 to TRBJ2-7; no firm D call. V lost 0 bases and J lost 2, with 12 bases in between. This CDR3 is 15 amino acids long. The V gene's germline CDR1 is SGHNT and CDR2 YYREEE (reference sequence). The CDR3 DNA follows: TGTGCCAGCAGCTTGGCCCCGGGCACCACCTACGAGCAGTACTTC. Translated, it gives CASSLAPGTTYEQYF.

The chain couples TRBV10-3 to TRBJ2-7; possibly TRBD2 for D (5 bases). V lost 7 bases and J lost 0, with 16 bases in between. The CDR3 runs 15 residues. The V gene's germline CDR1 is ENHRY and CDR2 SYGVKD. The CDR3 loop reads CAINPGDYSSYEQYF. CDR3 nucleotide sequence: TGTGCCATCAATCCGGGCGACTATAGCTCCTACGAGCAGTACTTC.

The chain recombines TRBV2 with TRBJ2-5, with D possibly matching TRBD2 (5 bases). Germline V gives CDR1 SNHLY, CDR2 FYNNEI. V was clipped by 1 base and J by 2 bases, with 14 bases between them. The CDR3 has 16 residues. As DNA, the CDR3 is TGTGCCAGCAGTGAAGAGATGGCCGGGGAGCAAGAGACCCAGTACTTC. It yields the protein CASSEEMAGEQETQYF. Combining the CDR3 with reference TRBV2 and TRBJ2-5 gives the whole variable domain EPEVTQTPSHQVTQMGQEVILRCVPISNHLYFYWYRQILGQKVEFLVSFYNNEISEKSEIFDDQFSVERPDGSNFTLKIRSTKLEDSAMYFCASSEEMAGEQETQYFGPGTRLLVL.

This clone was seen a handful of times. The J gene is TRBJ1-5, the V gene TRBV5-1; D unclear. With 0 bases removed from V and 2 bases from J, the gap between germline ends came to 9 bases. CDR1 and CDR2 from the germline V gene are SGHRS and YFSETQ. CDR3 length: 15 residues. CDR3 DNA: TGCGCCAGCAGCTTGGACGGGATTGGCAATCAGCCCCAGCATTTT. This codes for CASSLDGIGNQPQHF.

This sequence joins TRBV18 and TRBJ1-2; 7 positions match TRBD1. The CDR3 is 20 amino acids. Looked up from germline, CDR1 is KGHSH and CDR2 is LQKENI. J lost 4 bases, V lost 3 bases, and 23 bases had no gene match. This CDR3 is CASSPRMSSTGSFVSYGYTF. The CDR3 DNA reads as TGTGCCAGCTCACCGCGCATGTCTTCGACAGGGTCCTTCGTGAGCTATGGCTACACCTTC.

The chain employs TRBV7-8 and TRBJ1-1; D gene ambiguous. Trimming stripped 4 bases from V and 0 bases from J, with 9 bases between. Germline V gives CDR1 SGHVS, CDR2 FQNEAQ. This CDR3 has 14 residues. This CDR3 reads CASSSTGLNTEAFF. CDR3 coding DNA: TGTGCCAGCAGCTCCACCGGACTGAACACTGAAGCTTTCTTT.

This chain joins TRBV11-3 and TRBJ2-1; D may be TRBD1 (5 bases). The CDR3 is 11 residues long. The germline V gene has CDR1 SGHNT and CDR2 YENEEA. Trimming stripped 5 bases from V and 10 bases from J, with 9 bases between. The CDR3 region has the DNA TGTGCCAGCAGCCCCAACAGGGAGCAGTTCTTC. This translates into CASSPNREQFF. Supplemented by reference TRBV11-3 and TRBJ2-1, the full variable domain reads EAGVVQSPRYKIIEKKQPVAFWCNPISGHNTLYWYLQNLGQGPELLIRYENEEAVDDSQLPKDRFSAERLKGVDSTLKIQPAELGDSAVYLCASSPNREQFFGPGTRLTVL.

The chain recombines TRBV10-2 with TRBJ1-1; no firm D call. The germline CDR1 and CDR2 sequences are WSHSY and SAAADI. The ends were cut back, 2 bases at V and 1 base at J, with 8 bases in the middle. The length of the CDR3 is 14 residues. Written as DNA, the CDR3 is TGCGCCAGCAGTGAGGTGGCAGGGAACACTGAAGCTTTCTTT. Translated: CASSEVAGNTEAFF.

This rearrangement joins TRBV27 to TRBJ2-4; 9 nucleotides align to TRBD1. Germline CDR1 MNHEY, CDR2 SMNVEV (reference sequence). Trimming removed 2 bases from V and 7 bases from J; junction bases left unmatched: 9. This CDR3 comprises 16 residues. This chain's CDR3 is CASSLPPRDRDNIQYF. The CDR3 DNA reads TGTGCCAGCAGTTTACCCCCTCGGGACAGGGACAACATTCAGTACTTC.

The gene calls are TRBV6-4 and TRBJ1-1; D perhaps matches TRBD1 (5 bases). Germline CDR1 and CDR2: MRHNA and SNTAGT. The CDR3 is made up of 14 amino acids. V dropped 6 bases and J dropped 3 bases, with 14 bases sitting between them. CDR3 nucleotide sequence: TGTGCCAGCAGAACACCGGGGGGAGACACTGAAGCTTTCTTT. The encoded protein is CASRTPGGDTEAFF.